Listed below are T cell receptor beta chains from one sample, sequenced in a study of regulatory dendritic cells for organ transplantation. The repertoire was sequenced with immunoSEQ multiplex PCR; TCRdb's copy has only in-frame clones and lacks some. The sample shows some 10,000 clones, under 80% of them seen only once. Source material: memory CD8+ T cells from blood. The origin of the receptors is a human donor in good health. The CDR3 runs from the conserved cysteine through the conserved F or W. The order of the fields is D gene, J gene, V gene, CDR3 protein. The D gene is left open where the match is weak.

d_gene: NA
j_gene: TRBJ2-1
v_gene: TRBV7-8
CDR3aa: CASSLAGAADNEQFF

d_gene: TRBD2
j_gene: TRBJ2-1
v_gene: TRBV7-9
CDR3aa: CASSLAEGLAGGYNEQFF

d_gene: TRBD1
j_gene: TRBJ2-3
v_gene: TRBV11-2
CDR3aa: CASSFLDRGSDTQYF

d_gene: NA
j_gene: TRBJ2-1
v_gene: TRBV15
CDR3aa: CATSRGGSSYNEQFF

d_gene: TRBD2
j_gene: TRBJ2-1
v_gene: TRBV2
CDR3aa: CASSELLAVSYNEQFF

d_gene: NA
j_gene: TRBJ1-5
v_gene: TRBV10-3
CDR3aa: CALYPGSQPQHF

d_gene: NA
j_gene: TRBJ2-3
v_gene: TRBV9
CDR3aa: CASSVLAGPTDTQYF

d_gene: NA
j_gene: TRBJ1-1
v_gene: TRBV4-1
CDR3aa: CASSQNRDGPNTEAFF

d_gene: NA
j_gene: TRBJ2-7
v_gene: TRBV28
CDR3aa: CASSWGSYEQYF

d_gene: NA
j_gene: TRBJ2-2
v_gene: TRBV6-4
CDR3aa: CASSVIPGQNTGELFF

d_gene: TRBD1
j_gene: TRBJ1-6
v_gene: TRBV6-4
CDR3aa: CASSDSSGTVNSPLHF

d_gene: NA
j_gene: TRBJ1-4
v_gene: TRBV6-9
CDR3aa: CASDLTGNNEKLFF

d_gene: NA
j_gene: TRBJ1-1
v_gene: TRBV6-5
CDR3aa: CASSYSVGLNTEAFF

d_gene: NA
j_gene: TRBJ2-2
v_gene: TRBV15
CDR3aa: CATSYSTGSAGELFF

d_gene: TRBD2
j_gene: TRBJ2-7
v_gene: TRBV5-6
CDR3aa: CASSLASGGAPYEQYF

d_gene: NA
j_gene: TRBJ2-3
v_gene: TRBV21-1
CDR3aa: CASSKTPRDRVEIGTDTQYF

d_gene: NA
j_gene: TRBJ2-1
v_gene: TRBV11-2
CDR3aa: CASTPIGGSILNEQFF

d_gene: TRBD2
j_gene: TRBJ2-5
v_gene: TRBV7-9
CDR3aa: CASSARTSGETQYF

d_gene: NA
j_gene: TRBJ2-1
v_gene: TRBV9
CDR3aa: CASSLSGGSGSYNEQFF

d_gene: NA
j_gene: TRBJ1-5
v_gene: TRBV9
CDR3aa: CASSAGGGNQPQHF

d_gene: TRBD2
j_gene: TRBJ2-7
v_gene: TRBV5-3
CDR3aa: CARSPEGSSGGDPYEQYF

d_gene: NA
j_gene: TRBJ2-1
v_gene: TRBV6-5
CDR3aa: CASSASGGGYNEQFF

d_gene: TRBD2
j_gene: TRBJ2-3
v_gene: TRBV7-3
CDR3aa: CASSASGLAGGPRQYF

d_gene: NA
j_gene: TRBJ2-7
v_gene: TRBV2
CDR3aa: CASEDYNLSEQYF

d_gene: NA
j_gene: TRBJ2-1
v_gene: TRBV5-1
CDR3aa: CASRSGVLSYNEQFF

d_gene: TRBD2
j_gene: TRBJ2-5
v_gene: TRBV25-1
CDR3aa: CASNSGRETQYF

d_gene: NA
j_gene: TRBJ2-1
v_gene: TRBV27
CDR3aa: CASSFRGPTDYNEQFF

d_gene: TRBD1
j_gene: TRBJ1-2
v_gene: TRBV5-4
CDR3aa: CASSLRGQRPTF

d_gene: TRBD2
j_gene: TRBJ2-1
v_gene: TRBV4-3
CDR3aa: CASSGAVMGAGVNEQFF

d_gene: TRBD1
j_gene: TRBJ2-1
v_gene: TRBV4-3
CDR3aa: CASSQEPPGQGFGEQFF

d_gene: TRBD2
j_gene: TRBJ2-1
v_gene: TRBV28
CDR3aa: CASSLGTSGVDEQFF

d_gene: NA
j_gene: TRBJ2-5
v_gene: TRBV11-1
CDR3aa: CASSSGPERQETQYF

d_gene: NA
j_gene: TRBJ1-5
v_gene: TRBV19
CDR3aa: CASSIDQEPHQPQHF

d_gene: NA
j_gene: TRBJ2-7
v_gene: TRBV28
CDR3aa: CASSLSLPSYEQYF

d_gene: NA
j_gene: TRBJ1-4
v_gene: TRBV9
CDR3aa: CASSVGVGRNEKLFF

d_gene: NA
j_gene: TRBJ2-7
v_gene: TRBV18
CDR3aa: CASSPAGSRGWDGEQYF

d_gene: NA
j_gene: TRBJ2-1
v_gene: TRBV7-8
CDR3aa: CASGQRRAVEQFF

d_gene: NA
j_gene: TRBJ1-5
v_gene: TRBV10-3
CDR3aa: CAISGRGGGFQPQHF

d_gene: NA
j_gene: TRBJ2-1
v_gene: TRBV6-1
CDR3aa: CASSEDSYNEQFF

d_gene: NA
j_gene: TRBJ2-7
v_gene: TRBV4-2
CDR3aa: CASNGGYEQYF

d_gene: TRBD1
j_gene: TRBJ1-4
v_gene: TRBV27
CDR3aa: CASSPVDRRNEKLFF

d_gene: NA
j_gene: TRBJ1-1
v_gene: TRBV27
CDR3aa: CASSLGSAFTTEAFF